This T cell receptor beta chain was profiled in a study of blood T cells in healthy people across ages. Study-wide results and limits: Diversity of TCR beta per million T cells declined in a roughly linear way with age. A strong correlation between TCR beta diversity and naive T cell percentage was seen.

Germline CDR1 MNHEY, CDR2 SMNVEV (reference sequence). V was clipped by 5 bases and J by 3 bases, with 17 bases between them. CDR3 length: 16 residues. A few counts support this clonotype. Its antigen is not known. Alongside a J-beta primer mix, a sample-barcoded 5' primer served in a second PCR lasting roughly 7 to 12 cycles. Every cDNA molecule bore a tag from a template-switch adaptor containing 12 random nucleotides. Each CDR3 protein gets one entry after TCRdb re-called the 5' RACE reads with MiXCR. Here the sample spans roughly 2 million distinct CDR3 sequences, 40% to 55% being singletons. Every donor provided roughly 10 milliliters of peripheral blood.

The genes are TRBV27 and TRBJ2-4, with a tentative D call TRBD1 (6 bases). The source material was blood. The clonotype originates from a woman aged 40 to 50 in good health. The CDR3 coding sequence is TGTGCCAGCAGTCAGCGGACAGAGGCAGGCAAAAACATTCAGTACTTC. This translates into CASSQRTEAGKNIQYF.